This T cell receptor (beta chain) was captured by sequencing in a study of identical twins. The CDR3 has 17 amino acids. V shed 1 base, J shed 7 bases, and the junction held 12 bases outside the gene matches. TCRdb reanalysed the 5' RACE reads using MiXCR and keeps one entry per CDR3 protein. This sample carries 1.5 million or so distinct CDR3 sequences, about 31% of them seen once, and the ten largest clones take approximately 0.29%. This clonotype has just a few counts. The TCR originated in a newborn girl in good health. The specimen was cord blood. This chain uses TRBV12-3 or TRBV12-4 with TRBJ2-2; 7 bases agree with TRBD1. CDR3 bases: TGTGCCAGCAGTTTAGGTGGGATGGGACAGCATCACGGGGAGCTGTTTTTT. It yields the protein CASSLGGMGQHHGELFF.